A selection of T cell receptor beta chains follows, all from one sample in a study of shared clonotypes between healthy human individuals. Some clones are missing from TCRdb's copy, which holds only in-frame ones; the method was immunoSEQ multiplex PCR. This table has 2,500,000 or so clones, more than 85% appearing once. The sequenced sample was naive CD4+ T cells from PBMCs. The receptors come from a man younger than 35 in good health. Some clones in this sample may be carry-over from other donors' samples. Each CDR3 is given with its conserved first and last residue. A D gene is named only where the DNA matches it firmly. Expanded clones are given a class, and other clones once, few, many or no size at all.

size,J,D,V,DNA,CDR3
NA,TRBJ2-1,NA,TRBV10-3,TGTGCCATCAGTGAGCAAGCCTGGGGGCAAAATGAGCAGTTCTTC,CAISEQAWGQNEQFF
NA,TRBJ2-1,TRBD2,TRBV19,TGTGCCAGTAGTAGCCTGCGGCTAGCGGGACCTTACAATGAGCAGTTCTTC,CASSSLRLAGPYNEQFF
NA,TRBJ1-1,NA,TRBV5-1,TGCGCCAGCAGCTTGGACGGGATGCGGAACACTGAAGCTTTCTTT,CASSLDGMRNTEAFF
NA,TRBJ2-7,NA,TRBV6-6,TGTGCCAGCAGCCCTCGACGGGACTCCTACGAGCAGTACTTC,CASSPRRDSYEQYF
NA,TRBJ1-1,TRBD1,TRBV29-1,TGCAGCACCCGGGACAGGGGCTCGCTGCTGAACACTGAAGCTTTCTTT,CSTRDRGSLLNTEAFF
NA,TRBJ1-5,NA,TRBV6-1,TGTGCCAGCAGTGAAGAAGGAGGGCGCAATCAGCCCCAGCATTTT,CASSEEGGRNQPQHF
NA,TRBJ2-5,TRBD1,TRBV7-8,TGTGCCAGCAGCTCCCGACAGGGACGAGAGACCCAGTACTTC,CASSSRQGRETQYF
NA,TRBJ2-3,NA,TRBV15,TGTGCCACCAGCAGAGATGCCTGGGGGCTCAGCACAGATACGCAGTATTTT,CATSRDAWGLSTDTQYF
once,TRBJ2-1,TRBD2,TRBV4-1,TGCGCCAGCAGCCAAGATGGGCGGAGGCGGGCTAGCGGGAGTGGTAATGAGCAGTTCTTC,CASSQDGRRRASGSGNEQFF
few,TRBJ2-3,NA,TRBV5-1,TGCGCCAGCAGCTTGGGAGGGACAGATACGCAGTATTTT,CASSLGGTDTQYF
NA,TRBJ2-5,NA,TRBV2,TGTGCCAGCAGTCCCCTTGACTGGCTAAAAGAGACCCAGTACTTC,CASSPLDWLKETQYF
once,TRBJ1-1,NA,TRBV7-2,TGTGCCAGCAGTTTAGTCGCCACGGTTACTGAAGCTTTCTTT,CASSLVATVTEAFF
once,TRBJ2-7,NA,TRBV7-2,TGTGCCAGCAGCCCTCGACTAGCAGGGGGCCACGAGCAGTACTTC,CASSPRLAGGHEQYF
NA,TRBJ2-7,NA,TRBV7-2,TGTGCCAGCAGCTTAGTGGGTGGGAGTCAGTACGAGCAGTACTTC,CASSLVGGSQYEQYF
NA,TRBJ2-5,NA,TRBV28,TGTGCCAGCAGGACCCCCTCTTTGGGCCAAGAGACCCAGTACTTC,CASRTPSLGQETQYF
NA,TRBJ2-5,TRBD2,TRBV19,TGTGCCAGTAGTATTGGGGCCCCGGGACTAGCGGGAGGGCCGGAGACCCAGTACTTC,CASSIGAPGLAGGPETQYF
once,TRBJ2-5,TRBD2,TRBV5-4,TGTGCCAGCAGCTTGGATGGCGGGAGTAAGACCCAGTACTTC,CASSLDGGSKTQYF
NA,TRBJ1-2,TRBD1,TRBV7-2,TGTGCCAGCAGCCCACGACAGGGGAATAACTATGGCTACACCTTC,CASSPRQGNNYGYTF
NA,TRBJ2-7,NA,TRBV7-9,TGTGCCAGCAGCCTAGGGACCATCTACGAGCAGTACTTC,CASSLGTIYEQYF
NA,TRBJ2-5,NA,TRBV25-1,TGTGCCAGCAGTGAAGGGAGGAGGGGGAGTCTGGGAGAGACCCAGTACTTC,CASSEGRRGSLGETQYF
NA,TRBJ1-5,NA,TRBV28,TGTGCCAGCAGGGGGGGACCGAGCAATCAGCCCCAGCATTTT,CASRGGPSNQPQHF
NA,TRBJ1-1,TRBD1,TRBV7-8,TGTGCCAGCAGTATAGGGGGGACAGGGTCCACTGAAGCTTTCTTT,CASSIGGTGSTEAFF
NA,TRBJ2-1,TRBD2,TRBV7-6,TGTGCCAGCAGCTCCGGGACTAGCGGCTTCAATGAGCAGTTCTTC,CASSSGTSGFNEQFF
NA,TRBJ2-1,TRBD2,TRBV7-9,TGTGCCAGCAGCCCCCTAGCGGGGGGAAGGGGTGAGCAGTTCTTC,CASSPLAGGRGEQFF
NA,TRBJ1-5,TRBD1,TRBV7-9,TGTGCCAGCAGCTCGACACAGGGGGAGAGCCAGCCCCAGCATTTT,CASSSTQGESQPQHF
once,TRBJ2-7,TRBD1,TRBV27,TGTGCCAGCAGTTTAAACAGGGGCGCTACCTACGAGCAGTACTTC,CASSLNRGATYEQYF
few,TRBJ1-1,TRBD1,TRBV10-2,TGCGCCAGCAGTAGGGAGGGGGCCAGGAAGACTGAAGCTTTCTTT,CASSREGARKTEAFF
NA,TRBJ1-2,NA,TRBV20-1,TGCAGTGCTAGAAAGGGCTATGGCTACACCTTC,CSARKGYGYTF
NA,TRBJ2-2,NA,TRBV5-1,TGCGCCAGCAGCAACCCGAGCGGCGACACCGGGGAGCTGTTTTTT,CASSNPSGDTGELFF
NA,TRBJ2-7,TRBD1,TRBV6-5,TGTGCCAGCAGCCACGACAGGGACGAGCAGTACTTC,CASSHDRDEQYF
NA,TRBJ2-2,NA,TRBV5-4,TGTGCCAGCAGCTTGGGTGACTTATCGGGGAACACCGGGGAGCTGTTTTTT,CASSLGDLSGNTGELFF
NA,TRBJ2-5,TRBD2,TRBV6-5,TGTGCCAGCAGTTACTCTCCGGCGGGAGTCGCAAAGACCCAGTACTTC,CASSYSPAGVAKTQYF
once,TRBJ2-7,NA,TRBV14,TGTGCCAGCAGCCAAGCCCCGGCGGGACCCCTATTAGAGCAGTACTTC,CASSQAPAGPLLEQYF
NA,TRBJ2-1,TRBD2,TRBV2,TGTGCCAGGGGACTAGCCGATGAGCAGTTCTTC,CARGLADEQFF
NA,TRBJ2-7,TRBD2,TRBV6-4,TGTGCCAGCAGTGAAGAGGGCTGGGAGGGATACGAGCAGTACTTC,CASSEEGWEGYEQYF
NA,TRBJ2-3,TRBD2,TRBV4-1,TGCGCCAGCAGCCAAGATGGACTAGCGGGAAGAGATACGCAGTATTTT,CASSQDGLAGRDTQYF
once,TRBJ2-3,NA,TRBV9,TGTGCCAGCAGCCCCACTAGCCGTTCCTTGGGGGATACGCAGTATTTT,CASSPTSRSLGDTQYF
NA,TRBJ1-4,NA,TRBV28,TGTGCCAGCAGTTATATCCCAGGGAAAGCAACTAATGAAAAACTGTTTTTT,CASSYIPGKATNEKLFF
NA,TRBJ2-7,TRBD2,TRBV18,TGTGCCAGCTCACAGGGACTAGCGGACTCCTACGAGCAGTACTTC,CASSQGLADSYEQYF
NA,TRBJ1-6,NA,TRBV4-1,TGCGCCAGCAGCCAAGATCATCGGAAGGGGTCACCCCTCCACTTT,CASSQDHRKGSPLHF
NA,TRBJ2-3,NA,TRBV30,TGTGCCTGGAGTGTACAAATATTACAAGATACGCAGTATTTT,CAWSVQILQDTQYF
NA,TRBJ2-7,NA,TRBV5-1,TGCGCCAGCAGCTTCAAGGCGATTTCCACCTACGAGCAGTACTTC,CASSFKAISTYEQYF
NA,TRBJ1-1,NA,TRBV6-6,TGTGCCAGCAGTTACAGCGGAACAGGGTTTGCTGAAGCTTTCTTT,CASSYSGTGFAEAFF
NA,TRBJ1-2,NA,TRBV5-6,TGTGCCAGCAGCTTGGAAGGGAATGGCTACACCTTC,CASSLEGNGYTF
NA,TRBJ1-1,NA,TRBV4-2,TGTGCCAGCAGCCCGTCCGACAGGTTGAACACTGAAGCTTTCTTT,CASSPSDRLNTEAFF